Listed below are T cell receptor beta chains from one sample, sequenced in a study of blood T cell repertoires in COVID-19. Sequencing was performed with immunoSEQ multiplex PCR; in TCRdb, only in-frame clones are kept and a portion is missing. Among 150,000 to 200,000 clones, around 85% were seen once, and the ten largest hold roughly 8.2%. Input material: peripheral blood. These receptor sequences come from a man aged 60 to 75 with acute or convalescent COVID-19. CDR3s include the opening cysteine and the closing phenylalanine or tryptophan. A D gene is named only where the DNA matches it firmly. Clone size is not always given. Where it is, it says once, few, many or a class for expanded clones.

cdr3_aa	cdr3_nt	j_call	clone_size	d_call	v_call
CASSSYRDTEAFF	TGTGCCAGCAGCTCCTACAGAGACACTGAAGCTTTCTTT	TRBJ1-1	.	.	TRBV13
CASSPGQGIGELFF	TGCGCCAGCAGCCCGGGACAGGGGATCGGGGAGCTGTTTTTT	TRBJ2-2	.	TRBD1	TRBV5-1
CASSRGGERGQPQHF	TGTGCCAGCTCAAGAGGCGGTGAGAGAGGGCAGCCCCAGCATTTT	TRBJ1-5	.	.	TRBV19
CASSIGGGGTEAFF	TGTGCCAGTAGTATAGGAGGGGGTGGCACTGAAGCTTTCTTT	TRBJ1-1	few	.	TRBV19
CASSQDPPSGDYEQYF	TGCGCCAGCAGCCAAGATCCGCCTAGCGGGGATTACGAGCAGTACTTC	TRBJ2-7	few	TRBD2	TRBV4-1
CASSLGPGNAEAFF	TGCGCCAGCAGCTTGGGGCCGGGAAACGCTGAAGCTTTCTTT	TRBJ1-1	.	.	TRBV5-1
CASSFPQQGFYEQYF	TGTGCCAGCAGTTTCCCCCAACAGGGGTTCTACGAGCAGTACTTC	TRBJ2-7	.	TRBD1	TRBV28
CATSAGLAGPTDTQYF	TGTGCCACCAGTGCGGGACTAGCGGGACCCACAGATACGCAGTATTTT	TRBJ2-3	.	TRBD2	TRBV24-1
CASSRGMGEQYF	TGTGCCAGCAGCCGAGGGATGGGCGAGCAGTACTTC	TRBJ2-7	.	.	TRBV6-5
CASSLGTGQETQYF	TGTGCCAGCAGTTTAGGTACAGGGCAAGAGACCCAGTACTTC	TRBJ2-5	once	.	TRBV28
CASSFRVPGTQHF	TGTGCCAGCAGTTTTCGGGTCCCTGGCACACAGCATTTT	TRBJ1-5	.	.	TRBV28
CSVMGLAGGRGRADTQYF	TGCAGCGTTATGGGGCTAGCGGGAGGGCGAGGAAGGGCAGATACGCAGTATTTT	TRBJ2-3	.	TRBD2	TRBV29-1
CASSAGLVQETQYF	TGTGCCAGCAGTGCGGGTCTAGTCCAAGAGACCCAGTACTTC	TRBJ2-5	.	.	TRBV2